Listed below are T cell receptor beta chains from one sample, sequenced in a study of monozygotic twins with inflammatory bowel disease. Reprocessing the 5' RACE reads, TCRdb reports a single entry for every CDR3 protein and omits DNA. The sample spans about 300,000 distinct CDR3 sequences; the ten largest clones claim more than 4.5%. What was sequenced was blood. These receptors were collected from a human donor with ulcerative colitis or Crohn's disease, or a healthy co-twin of an affected twin (not recorded which). CDR3s include the opening cysteine and the closing phenylalanine or tryptophan.

CDR3 protein	J gene	V gene
CASSQDVHYTDTQYF	TRBJ2-3	TRBV3-1
CATSDSGTKSNQPQHF	TRBJ1-5	TRBV24-1
CASSSGYTGELFF	TRBJ2-2	TRBV7-3
CASSLGGGYYNEQFF	TRBJ2-1	TRBV7-8
CASSQGGGRSYNEQFF	TRBJ2-1	TRBV4-1
CSVEQGQSGANVLTF	TRBJ2-6	TRBV29-1
CASSPGTSSTDTQYF	TRBJ2-3	TRBV28
CASSDRELDEQFF	TRBJ2-1	TRBV6-4
CASSFWTGWGDGYTF	TRBJ1-2	TRBV28
CASSQGQGSSGYTF	TRBJ1-2	TRBV6-1
CASSLVYSRPMHHEQYF	TRBJ2-7	TRBV7-9
CASSLPDRGLREQYF	TRBJ2-7	TRBV14
CASSRTWGSGNTIYF	TRBJ1-3	TRBV4-3
CASRGPGGSEKLFF	TRBJ1-4	TRBV27
CASEDPVRGPSYF	TRBJ2-3	TRBV6-2/TRBV6-3
CASSLYEGPLPFF	TRBJ2-1	TRBV7-9
CASGPGYGNTIYF	TRBJ1-3	TRBV12-5
CASSIEAKGRRSNQPQHF	TRBJ1-5	TRBV19
CASSAHREKRGYEQYF	TRBJ2-7	TRBV7-3
CASSQDRLHQPEGQSQETQYF	TRBJ2-5	TRBV3-1
CASTISGGGTDTQYF	TRBJ2-3	TRBV7-9
CASRALGPRDYNEQFF	TRBJ2-1	TRBV12-3/TRBV12-4
CASSIGAAQETQYF	TRBJ2-5	TRBV19
CAWSPLGGRSNEQFF	TRBJ2-1	TRBV30
CASSHGQLIGETQYF	TRBJ2-5	TRBV6-2/TRBV6-3
CASSYSRSGGGYGYTF	TRBJ1-2	TRBV6-5
CASSLASFSTDTQYF	TRBJ2-3	TRBV7-2
CATSDGLTSGNEQFF	TRBJ2-1	TRBV24-1
CASNRLAAYNEQFF	TRBJ2-1	TRBV7-9
CSAREGALRNTEAFF	TRBJ1-1	TRBV20-1
CASSRYQGVSSYNEQFF	TRBJ2-1	TRBV13
CASSQDLADTQYF	TRBJ2-3	TRBV5-1
CASSSAGTFYEQYF	TRBJ2-7	TRBV7-9
CASSPRQSGELFF	TRBJ2-2	TRBV14
CSVGRSPYTYEQYF	TRBJ2-7	TRBV29-1
CASSGGQGPEAFF	TRBJ1-1	TRBV6-1
CASSYSPSGRVQYF	TRBJ2-4	TRBV6-2/TRBV6-3
CASSLLRTSSTDTQYF	TRBJ2-3	TRBV27
CASSLEFAPNEKLFF	TRBJ1-4	TRBV12-3/TRBV12-4